Following are 19 T cell receptor beta chains from one sample sequenced in a study of T cells in tumors after PD-1 blockade. Clones were sequenced by immunoSEQ multiplex PCR, and TCRdb holds only the in-frame ones, with some missing. The sample lists some 47,000 clones, more than 70% occurring once. This sample comprised PBMCs, obtained before anti-PD-1 treatment. The receptors were sampled from a human donor with basal cell carcinoma.

J is TRBJ2-1 and V is TRBV6-2 or TRBV6-3; D is perhaps TRBD2 (5 bases). Trimming left V 6 bases short and J 8 bases short, with 11 bases between. Per germline, CDR1 MNHEY and CDR2 SVGEGT. CDR3 size: 12 residues. As DNA, the CDR3 is TGTGCCAGCAGCGGATTTAGCGATGAGCAGTTCTTC. This sequence encodes CASSGFSDEQFF.

This clone was detected only a few times. The chain carries TRBV5-1 and TRBJ2-2; weak D call: TRBD2 (6 bases). The CDR3 runs 15 residues. The germline V and J ends were trimmed by 0 bases and 4 bases, with 10 bases remaining between them. Germline values: CDR1 SGHRS, CDR2 YFSETQ. For the CDR3, the DNA is TGCGCCAGCAGCTTGGGACTAGGTCCCACCGGGGAGCTGTTTTTT. It translates to CASSLGLGPTGELFF.

The chain combines TRBV3-1 (or the pseudogene TRBV3-2) with TRBJ2-1; 12 nucleotides align to TRBD1. The CDR3 loop spans 17 amino acids. The germline gives CDR1 LGHDT, CDR2 YNNKEL (reference sequence). V trimming: 5 bases; J trimming: 8 bases; junction bases outside the gene matches: 13. The CDR3 is CASSKNLGTGGSDEQFF. The CDR3 DNA follows: TGTGCCAGCAGCAAGAACCTAGGGACAGGGGGCTCTGATGAGCAGTTCTTC.

The chain links TRBV28 to TRBJ2-7; D possibly corresponds to TRBD2 (5 bases). With 5 bases removed from V and 2 bases from J, the gap between germline ends came to 19 bases. The CDR3 is 16 amino acids. Germline V lookup: CDR1 MDHEN, CDR2 SYDVKM. The CDR3 coding sequence is TGTGCCAGCAGTCAACGTATGGGTCGGGGTCCCTACGAGCAGTACTTC. It is translated as CASSQRMGRGPYEQYF.

The chain combines TRBV28 with TRBJ2-5; possible D gene TRBD1, 6 bases. The CDR3 has 17 amino acids. Trimming left V 1 base short and J 1 base short, with 16 bases between. Germline CDR1 and CDR2: MDHEN and SYDVKM. The CDR3 DNA is TGTGCCAGCAGTTTATTTACAGGGTCTTTACCCCAAGAGACCCAGTACTTC. Its protein is CASSLFTGSLPQETQYF.

The V call is TRBV24-1, the J call TRBJ2-7; 15 positions agree with TRBD2. V dropped 4 bases and J dropped 2; count of bases not matched to a gene: 5. The length of the CDR3 is 17 residues. Germline loops: CDR1 KGHDR, CDR2 SFDVKD. The CDR3 here is CATSERGLAGGAYEQYF. The CDR3 nucleotides read TGTGCCACCAGTGAGCGGGGACTAGCGGGAGGAGCCTACGAGCAGTACTTC.

This clone has ten or more counts. The chain recombines TRBV6-5 with TRBJ1-2; tentative D call: TRBD1 (5 bases). CDR1 MNHEY and CDR2 SVGAGI come from the germline V gene. With 0 bases removed from V and 3 bases from J, the gap between germline ends came to 11 bases. This CDR3 region has 15 residues. The CDR3 sequence: CASSYSGRGYYGYTF. The CDR3 DNA reads TGTGCCAGCAGTTACTCGGGGCGGGGGTACTATGGCTACACCTTC.

The chain links TRBV29-1 to TRBJ2-1; TRBD1 matches at 8 bases. From germline, CDR1 is SQVTM and CDR2 ANQGSEA. The CDR3 is 15 residues long. The V gene end was trimmed by 0 bases and the J gene end by 15 bases; junction bases not matched to a gene: 16. DNA of the CDR3: TGCAGCGTTGAAGATCCCCGCGCCCGGACAGGGCTAACGTTCTTC. This sequence encodes CSVEDPRARTGLTFF.

The DNA of the CDR3 is TGTGCCAGCAGCACGTCCGCGGGGCATACCGGGGAGCTGTTTTTT. Translation: CASSTSAGHTGELFF. The gene calls are TRBV7-3 and TRBJ2-2, with a tentative D call TRBD2 (6 bases). Deletions cut 5 bases from V and 5 bases from J, with 15 bases between. The CDR3 runs to 15 residues. Germline loops: CDR1 SGHTA, CDR2 FQGTGA.

This clone came up once. The CDR3 reads CASSPNHRSYNEQFF. CDR3 nucleotides: TGTGCCAGCAGTCCAAACCACCGGTCCTACAATGAGCAGTTCTTC. The J gene is TRBJ2-1, the V gene TRBV2; no firm D call. Between the trimmed V and J ends, which lost 5 bases and 1 base, there was a span of 12 bases. Looked up from germline, CDR1 is SNHLY and CDR2 is FYNNEI. The CDR3 totals 15 residues.

The chain uses TRBV6-5 and TRBJ2-1; 10 bases align to TRBD2. CDR1 is MNHEY, CDR2 SVGAGI, per germline. The J segment lost 0 bases and the V segment lost 10 bases, leaving 6 bases of the junction unmatched. The CDR3 length is 15 residues. The CDR3 sequence: CATRRTSGSYNEQFF. CDR3 DNA: TGTGCCACCAGGCGGACTAGCGGCTCCTACAATGAGCAGTTCTTC.

This clone was seen a handful of times. The chain couples TRBV19 to TRBJ2-3; 10 bases align to TRBD2. With 0 bases clipped from V and 9 bases from J, the junction kept 9 bases outside the gene matches. Germline V CDR1 and CDR2: LNHDA, SQIVND (reference sequence). The CDR3 contains 16 residues. CDR3: CASSIDLSGRGYTQYF. The CDR3 nucleotides read TGTGCCAGTAGTATAGATCTGAGCGGGAGGGGGTACACGCAGTATTTT.

The genes are TRBV28 and TRBJ2-3; TRBD2 aligns across 12 bases. With 6 bases clipped from V and 6 bases from J, the junction kept 4 bases outside the gene matches. The CDR3 covers 14 residues. Germline-derived CDR1 and CDR2 are MDHEN and SYDVKM. The CDR3 nucleotides read TGTGCCAGCAGCTCTAGCGGGGGGGCCGATACGCAGTATTTT. It is translated as CASSSSGGADTQYF.

This clone rates as large. CDR3 DNA sequence: TGTGCCACCAGCAGAGATCTCGACAGTTCCTATGGCTACACCTTC. This encodes CATSRDLDSSYGYTF. The V gene is TRBV15, the J gene TRBJ1-2; TRBD1 might be the D (5 bases). Deletions cut 0 bases from V and 4 bases from J, with 12 bases between. Germline V gene data show CDR1 as LNHNV and CDR2 as YYDKDF (reference sequence). This CDR3 region has 15 residues.

The chain employs TRBV28 and TRBJ1-2; TRBD1 agrees at 10 bases. Germline V CDR1 and CDR2: MDHEN, SYDVKM. V lost 8 bases and J lost 4; bases outside the gene matches: 13. This CDR3 contains 16 residues. The CDR3: CASEDRGRGLSYGYTF. CDR3 coding DNA: TGTGCCAGCGAAGACAGGGGGCGCGGACTCAGCTATGGCTACACCTTC.

The chain uses TRBV7-2 and TRBJ1-2; TRBD1 matches at 10 bases. The CDR3 has 17 amino acids. V gave up 3 bases and J gave up 1 base; unmatched junction bases: 8. The germline V gene encodes CDR1 SGHTA and CDR2 FQGNSA. The CDR3 DNA is TGTGCCAGCAGCTTCTACCCCTGGACAGGGGGTAACTATGGCTACACCTTC. Residues: CASSFYPWTGGNYGYTF.

The genes are TRBV5-1 and TRBJ2-3; 14 positions agree with TRBD2. Germline loops: CDR1 SGHRS, CDR2 YFSETQ. The V and J ends lost 2 bases and 1 base, in that order; junction bases with no gene match: 3. The CDR3 loop spans 17 amino acids. The CDR3 loop reads CASSFMGLAGGTDTQYF. CDR3 coding DNA: TGCGCCAGCAGCTTTATGGGACTAGCGGGGGGCACAGATACGCAGTATTTT.

V and J are TRBV19 and TRBJ1-2; no firm D call. Germline CDR1 and CDR2: LNHDA and SQIVND (reference sequence). The CDR3 is 16 residues long. The V end lost 3 bases, the J end lost 0 bases, and 14 bases lay between the germline ends. The CDR3 loop is CASSIHGTQANYGYTF. The CDR3 DNA reads as TGTGCCAGTAGTATTCACGGCACCCAAGCTAACTATGGCTACACCTTC.

The genes are TRBV7-2 and TRBJ2-1; D is unclear. V was shortened by 4 bases and J by 5 bases, with 3 bases between the two germline ends. The CDR3 has 11 amino acids. Per the germline V gene, CDR1 is SGHTA and CDR2 is FQGNSA. CDR3 region: CASSSNNEQFF. In nucleotides, the CDR3 is TGTGCCAGCAGCTCTAACAATGAGCAGTTCTTC.